The 28 T cell receptor beta chains in this list originate from one sample, sequenced in a study of beta chain features in type 1 diabetes. Their cognate antigens are unknown. Findings of the study overall: Moderate yet significant TCRB CDR3 shortening was seen in Type 1 diabetes patients in all four CD4+ subsets.

What was sequenced were expressed TCRB transcripts, since all of the isolated RNA had been reverse transcribed. Some clones are missing from TCRdb's copy, which holds only in-frame ones; the method was immunoSEQ multiplex PCR. The sample contains over 300,000 clones, over 7% of which appear only once. Material for sequencing was central memory CD4+ T cells from blood. These receptor sequences come from a man aged 25 to 40 with type 1 diabetes.

V usage is TRBV7-9 and J usage is TRBJ1-3; 7 positions match TRBD1. Germline CDR1 and CDR2: SEHNR and FQNEAQ (reference sequence). The J segment lost 4 bases and the V segment lost 4 bases, leaving 4 bases of the junction unmatched. The CDR3 covers 14 residues. CDR3 in amino acids: CASSYRGAGNTIYF. CDR3 DNA sequence: TGTGCCAGCAGCTACAGGGGTGCCGGAAACACCATATATTTT. The whole variable domain, filled in from reference TRBV7-9 and TRBJ1-3, reads DTGVSQNPRHKITKRGQNVTFRCDPISEHNRLYWYRQTLGQGPEFLTYFQNEAQLEKSRLLSDRFSAERPKGSFSTLEIQRTEQGDSAMYLCASSYRGAGNTIYFGEGSWLTVV.

The rearrangement joins TRBV7-6 to TRBJ2-5; D ambiguous. Germline V gives CDR1 SGHVS, CDR2 FNYEAQ. This CDR3 is 14 amino acids long. Trimming took off 5 bases at V and 5 bases at J, with 15 bases between the two ends. CDR3 loop: CASSPREGRETQYF. For the CDR3, the DNA is TGTGCCAGCAGCCCCCGAGAAGGGCGGGAGACCCAGTACTTC.

This clone was detected only a few times. The chain combines TRBV13 with TRBJ2-3, with D perhaps matching TRBD2 (7 bases). Germline CDR1 reads PRHDT; CDR2 reads FYEKMQ (reference sequence). V was clipped by 2 bases and J by 2 bases, with 26 bases between them. The CDR3 sequence is 20 residues long. CDR3 loop: CASSLLPGVVGGGHTDTQYF. The CDR3 DNA reads as TGTGCCAGCAGCTTATTGCCAGGGGTCGTGGGCGGGGGCCACACAGATACGCAGTATTTT.

Only a few counts were recorded for this clone. Compared with germline, one end of the junction differs, possibly owing to a read error. The CDR3 sequence is CASSLNRQLVF. CDR3 nucleotide sequence: TGTGCCAGCAGTTTAAACAGGCAGCTAGTCTTT. This chain links TRBV28 with TRBJ1-1; a possible D gene is TRBD1 (5 bases). CDR3 size: 11 residues. Germline V CDR1 and CDR2: MDHEN, SYDVKM.

The J gene is TRBJ1-1, the V gene TRBV18; the D gene is possibly TRBD1 (5 bases). The V end lost 6 bases, the J end lost 10 bases, and 18 bases lay between the germline ends. The CDR3 extends over 13 amino acids. Germline V gene sequence: CDR1 KGHSH, CDR2 LQKENI. This CDR3 is CASSNDRDPPAFF. For the CDR3, the DNA is TGTGCCAGCTCTAACGACCGGGACCCTCCAGCTTTCTTT.

In this sample, this clone turned up a few times. The chain carries TRBV9 and TRBJ1-2; 7 bases fit TRBD1. The trim removed 4 bases at V and 1 base at J, leaving 7 bases unmatched. Germline CDR1 and CDR2: SGDLS and YYNGEE. The CDR3 length is 15 residues. CDR3 loop: CASSPGTVYNYGYTF. Written as DNA, the CDR3 is TGTGCCAGCAGCCCGGGGACAGTCTATAACTATGGCTACACCTTC.

The CDR3 here is CASSQAPDRYSGNTIYF. In nucleotides, the CDR3 is TGCGCCAGCAGCCAAGCCCCCGACAGGTACTCTGGAAACACCATATATTTT. V gene TRBV4-3 combines with J gene TRBJ1-3; tentative D call: TRBD1 (6 bases). Germline V gene data show CDR1 as LGHNA and CDR2 as YSLEER. Trimming stripped 1 base from V and 0 bases from J, with 13 bases between. The CDR3 sequence is 17 residues long.

The CDR3 reads CASSYSGHSVTEAFF. As DNA, the CDR3 is TGTGCCAGCAGTTACTCCGGCCACTCGGTCACTGAAGCTTTCTTT. J is TRBJ1-1 and V is TRBV6-5; unclear D gene. This CDR3 contains 15 residues. Germline loops: CDR1 MNHEY, CDR2 SVGAGI. The V end lost 0 bases, the J end lost 4 bases, and 12 bases lay between the germline ends.

This rearrangement joins TRBV6-5 to TRBJ2-5; maybe TRBD1 (5 bases). The CDR3 runs to 15 residues. V was pared by 4 bases and J by 2 bases, with 14 bases between. Germline lookup yields CDR1 MNHEY and CDR2 SVGAGI. The CDR3 nucleotides read TGTGCCAGCAGTTCCTCCAGGGTTCCACAAGAGACCCAGTACTTC. It codes for CASSSSRVPQETQYF.

The CDR3 coding sequence is TGTGCCTGGAGGGCCGGACAGAAGAATTCACCCCTCCACTTT. Translation gives CAWRAGQKNSPLHF. J is TRBJ1-6 and V is TRBV30; D is perhaps TRBD1 (6 bases). Germline CDR1 and CDR2: GTSNPN and SVGIG (reference sequence). V dropped 3 bases and J dropped 7 bases, with 13 bases sitting between them. The CDR3 consists of 14 residues.

At least ten counts were recorded for this clone. The chain has TRBV7-2 and TRBJ2-3, with unresolved D. From germline, CDR1 is SGHTA and CDR2 FQGNSA. CDR3 size: 13 residues. The V end was cut by 5 bases, the J end by 2 bases, with 8 bases between. For the CDR3, the DNA is TGTGCCAGCAGCGTGGGGTCCACAGATACGCAGTATTTT. As protein: CASSVGSTDTQYF.

The chain carries TRBV6-1 and TRBJ2-4, with a weak D call TRBD2 (6 bases). This CDR3 is built from 16 residues. The germline V and J ends were trimmed by 4 bases and 7 bases, with 20 bases remaining between them. Germline V gene lookup returns CDR1 MNHNS and CDR2 SASEGT. For the CDR3, the DNA is TGTGCCAGCAGTGGACAGCTAGCGATCGCGAGGAACATTCAGTACTTC. This sequence encodes CASSGQLAIARNIQYF.

In its sample, this clone was seen many times. The chain recombines TRBV19 with TRBJ1-4; 9 nucleotides agree with TRBD1. Germline V lookup: CDR1 LNHDA, CDR2 SQIVND (reference sequence). The CDR3 sequence is 14 residues long. J gave up 7 bases and V 5 bases, and 5 bases lay outside the gene matches. CDR3 sequence (DNA): TGTGCCAGTAGTCTGACAGGGGGACTTGAAAAACTGTTTTTT. Its translation: CASSLTGGLEKLFF.

CDR3 residues: CAWSPSDRTLHF. The CDR3 nucleotides are TGTGCCTGGAGTCCTTCCGATAGGACCCTCCACTTT. The rearrangement joins TRBV30 to TRBJ1-6; D ambiguous. The CDR3 has 12 amino acids. With 2 bases removed from V and 14 bases from J, the gap between germline ends came to 13 bases. CDR1 and CDR2 (germline): GTSNPN, SVGIG (reference sequence).

This clone has only a few counts. The chain carries TRBV7-2 and TRBJ2-5, with unresolved D. V was shortened by 2 bases and J by 3 bases, with 16 bases between the two germline ends. The CDR3 contains 16 residues. Germline values: CDR1 SGHTA, CDR2 FQGNSA. The DNA of the CDR3 is TGTGCCAGCAGCTTAAGTACGTCCCCGACGGAAGAGACCCAGTACTTC. Protein sequence: CASSLSTSPTEETQYF.

This clone has just a few counts. V and J are TRBV6-5 and TRBJ2-7; D gene unclear. This CDR3 spans 15 amino acids. Trimming shortened V by 4 bases and J by 4 bases, and 17 bases separated the two germline ends. Germline V gene data show CDR1 as MNHEY and CDR2 as SVGAGI. CDR3 sequence: CASSSAGRLPYEQYF. CDR3 coding DNA: TGTGCCAGCAGTTCCGCAGGCCGCCTTCCTTACGAGCAGTACTTC.

This clone showed up just a few times. V and J are TRBV5-1 and TRBJ2-3; D is undetermined. The CDR3 length is 12 residues. Trimming took off 1 base at V and 3 bases at J, with 3 bases between the two ends. CDR1 and CDR2 (germline): SGHRS, YFSETQ. CDR3 coding DNA: TGCGCCAGCAGCTTGAGAACAGATACGCAGTATTTT. Residues: CASSLRTDTQYF.

Only a few counts were recorded for this clone. The chain employs TRBV5-6 and TRBJ1-1, with a tentative D call TRBD1 (5 bases). The CDR3 runs to 15 residues. Deletions cut 0 bases from V and 0 bases from J, with 9 bases between. Per the germline V gene, CDR1 is SGHDT and CDR2 is YYEEEE. The CDR3 coding sequence is TGTGCCAGCAGCTTGGATCAGGGAATGAACACTGAAGCTTTCTTT. Its protein is CASSLDQGMNTEAFF. Based on the CDR3 plus reference TRBV5-6 and TRBJ1-1, the full variable domain is DAGVTQSPTHLIKTRGQQVTLRCSPKSGHDTVSWYQQALGQGPQFIFQYYEEEERQRGNFPDRFSGHQFPNYSSELNVNALLLGDSALYLCASSLDQGMNTEAFFGQGTRLTVV.

This rearrangement joins TRBV6-5 to TRBJ2-1; D could derive from TRBD1 or TRBD2 (6 bases each). The V end was cut by 6 bases, the J end by 0 bases, with 9 bases between. In germline, CDR1 is MNHEY, CDR2 SVGAGI. The CDR3 loop spans 14 amino acids. DNA for the CDR3: TGTGCCAGCAGGGGGGGCAGCTCCTACAATGAGCAGTTCTTC. Protein: CASRGGSSYNEQFF.

There are a few counts of this clone. V gene TRBV5-1 combines with J gene TRBJ1-5, with D uncertain. The CDR3 runs 15 residues. V was pared by 3 bases and J by 2 bases, with 12 bases between. Germline V gene data show CDR1 as SGHRS and CDR2 as YFSETQ. The CDR3, as DNA: TGCGCCAGCAGCTACGACTCGTCGGGCAATCAGCCCCAGCATTTT. It codes for CASSYDSSGNQPQHF.

This clone was seen more than once but under ten times. Other DNA sequences in this sample translate to the same CDR3. The chain carries TRBV11-2 and TRBJ1-5; D is uncertain. Germline CDR1 SGHAT, CDR2 FQNNGV. The CDR3 loop spans 14 amino acids. Trimming left V 0 bases short and J 4 bases short, with 7 bases between. CDR3 sequence: CASSLDGGNQPQHF. The CDR3 nucleotides are TGTGCCAGCAGCTTAGATGGAGGGAATCAGCCCCAGCATTTT.

The sample holds a few counts of this clone. This chain joins TRBV25-1 and TRBJ2-5; tentatively, D is TRBD2 (5 bases). V was trimmed by 2 bases and J by 5 bases, leaving 12 bases between them. The length of the CDR3 is 14 residues. Germline loops: CDR1 MGHDK, CDR2 SYGVNS. This chain's CDR3 is CASSEEEARETQYF. The CDR3 coding sequence is TGTGCCAGCAGTGAAGAGGAGGCGCGGGAGACCCAGTACTTC.

This clone was counted only a few times. V is TRBV21-1 and J is TRBJ2-2; the table's D call of TRBD2 was not tested on the DNA. TRBV21-1 is designated a pseudogene. This CDR3 has 12 amino acids. This chain's CDR3 is CASSKSRGELFF. The DNA for the CDR3 is TGTGCCAGCAGCAAATCTCGCGGGGAGCTGTTTTTT.

There are a few counts of this clone. The rearrangement uses TRBV4-3 and TRBJ1-1; D gene ambiguous. The CDR3 sequence is 14 residues long. Per the germline V gene, CDR1 is LGHNA and CDR2 is YSLEER. V dropped 0 bases and J dropped 3 bases, with 8 bases sitting between them. CDR3 residues: CASSQDSGDTEAFF. Written as DNA, the CDR3 is TGCGCCAGCAGCCAAGATTCAGGAGACACTGAAGCTTTCTTT.

The chain joins TRBV7-9 to TRBJ1-5, with TRBD1 matching over 7 bases. This CDR3 spans 15 amino acids. V lost 6 bases to trimming and J lost 0 bases; unmatched junction nucleotides: 5. Per germline, CDR1 SEHNR and CDR2 FQNEAQ (reference sequence). This CDR3 is CASSTGADSNQPQHF. In nucleotides, the CDR3 is TGTGCCAGCAGTACAGGGGCCGATAGCAATCAGCCCCAGCATTTT.

This chain uses TRBV2 with TRBJ2-5; 7 bases line up with TRBD1. V was pared by 2 bases and J by 4 bases, with 10 bases of the junction left unmatched. The CDR3 covers 16 residues. Germline lookup yields CDR1 SNHLY and CDR2 FYNNEI. The CDR3 sequence: CASSESRTGFRETQYF. CDR3 bases: TGTGCCAGCAGTGAAAGCAGGACAGGATTTCGAGAGACCCAGTACTTC.

This clone occurred a few times. The gene calls are TRBV7-2 and TRBJ2-7, with unresolved D. Germline V gene lookup returns CDR1 SGHTA and CDR2 FQGNSA. The CDR3 is 14 amino acids. The V end lost 2 bases, the J end lost 1 base, and 9 bases lay between the germline ends. The CDR3 sequence is CASSLTDGSYEQYF. The CDR3 nucleotides read TGTGCCAGCAGCTTAACGGACGGATCCTACGAGCAGTACTTC. The whole variable domain, remainder taken from reference TRBV7-2 and TRBJ2-7, is GAGVSQSPSNKVTEKGKDVELRCDPISGHTALYWYRQSLGQGLEFLIYFQGNSAPDKSGLPSDRFSAERTGGSVSTLTIQRTQQEDSAVYLCASSLTDGSYEQYFGPGTRLTVT.

This clone occurred a few times. V gene TRBV16 combines with J gene TRBJ1-6; 7 nucleotides agree with TRBD1. The germline CDR1 and CDR2 sequences are KGHSY and FQNENV. The length of the CDR3 is 14 residues. With V trimmed by 4 bases and J by 10 bases, 7 bases remained unmatched. CDR3 bases: TGTGCCAGCAGCCGGGACAGCCGTGAGTCACCCCTCCACTTT. This encodes CASSRDSRESPLHF.